This TCR beta chain is from a study of blood T cells in healthy people across ages. Whole-study findings and limits: With age, beta diversity per million T cells declined roughly linearly, significantly by 30 to 40.

Trimming cost V 3 bases and J 8 bases; bases outside gene matches: 6. CDR1 is SGHRS, CDR2 YFSETQ, per germline. CDR3 length: 15 amino acids. This clonotype was counted between two and nine times. Antigen: not known. A J-beta primer mix and a sample-barcoded 5' primer were used in a second PCR of about 7 to 11 cycles. Each CDR3 protein is one row after TCRdb ran MiXCR on the 5' RACE reads. The table has approximately 1,700,000 distinct CDR3 sequences, about 39% seen once. The clonotype originates from a human donor in good health. V gene TRBV5-1 combines with J gene TRBJ1-4, with 11 bases identical to TRBD1. What was sequenced was blood. CDR3 region: CASSWTGGEQEKLFF. The CDR3 DNA reads as TGCGCCAGCAGCTGGACAGGGGGCGAGCAGGAAAAACTGTTTTTT.